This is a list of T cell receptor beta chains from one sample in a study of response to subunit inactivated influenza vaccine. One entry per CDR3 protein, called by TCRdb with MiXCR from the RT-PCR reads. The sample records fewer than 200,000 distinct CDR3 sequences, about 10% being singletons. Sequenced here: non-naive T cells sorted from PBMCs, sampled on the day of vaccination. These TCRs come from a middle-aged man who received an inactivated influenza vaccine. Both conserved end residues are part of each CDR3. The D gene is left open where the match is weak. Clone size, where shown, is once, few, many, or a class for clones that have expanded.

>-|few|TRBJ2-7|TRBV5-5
TGTGCCAGCAGCTTGGACGTACGAGAGCAGTACTTC
CASSLDVREQYF
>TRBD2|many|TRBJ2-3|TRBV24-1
TGTGCCACCAGTGATTCCGCTAGCGGGAGGACAGATACGCAGTATTTT
CATSDSASGRTDTQYF
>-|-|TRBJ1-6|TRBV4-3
TGCGCCAGCAGCCAAGACTGGGCCTCTAATTCACCCCTCCACTTT
CASSQDWASNSPLHF
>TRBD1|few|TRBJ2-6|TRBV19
TGTGCCAGCAAGAGTCCATGGACAGGCCAGGACAGGGCCAACGTCCTGACTTTC
CASKSPWTGQDRANVLTF
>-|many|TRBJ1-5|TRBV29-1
TGCAGCGTTTCTTCAGCCGGGGGACAGCCCCAGCATTTT
CSVSSAGGQPQHF
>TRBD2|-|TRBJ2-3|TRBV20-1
TGCAGTGCTAGAGGTCTAGGACTAGCGGGGGGGGGCACAGATACGCAGTATTTT
CSARGLGLAGGGTDTQYF
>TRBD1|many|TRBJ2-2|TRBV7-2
TGTGCCAGCAGCTTAAGACAGGGGAACACCGGGGAGCTGTTTTTT
CASSLRQGNTGELFF
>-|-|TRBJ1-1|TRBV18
TGTGCCAGCTCACCATCGAATCCGACACTCGAAGCTTTCTTT
CASSPSNPTLEAFF
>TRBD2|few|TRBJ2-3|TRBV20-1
TGCAGTGCTAGAAAAGGCCGCCTGCGGGGGGGCAGGTCAGATACGCAGTATTTT
CSARKGRLRGGRSDTQYF
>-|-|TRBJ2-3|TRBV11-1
TGTGCCAGCAGCCCCCAGCGGGGCACAGATACGCAGTATTTT
CASSPQRGTDTQYF
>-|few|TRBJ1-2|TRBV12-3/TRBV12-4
TGTGCCAGCAGTAAAGAGGCTCATGATCTCACCTTC
CASSKEAHDLTF
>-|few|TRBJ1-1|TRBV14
TGTGCCAGCAGCCAAGGTTTTACGATTCGGACTGAAGCTTTCTTT
CASSQGFTIRTEAFF
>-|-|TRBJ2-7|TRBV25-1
TGTGCCAGCAGTGAAACCTCCAGGAGTAGCGGACCAAACTCCTACGAGCAGTACTTC
CASSETSRSSGPNSYEQYF
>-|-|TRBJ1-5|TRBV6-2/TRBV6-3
TGTGCCAGCAGTTCCTGGGGCCCTAGCAATCAGCCCCAGCATTTT
CASSSWGPSNQPQHF
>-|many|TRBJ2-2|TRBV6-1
TGTGCCAGCAACCCCGGGGGGAACACCGGGGAGCTGTTTTTT
CASNPGGNTGELFF
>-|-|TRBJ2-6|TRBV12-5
TGTGCTAGTGGTTTTGGGACGACGAGCTCTGGGGCCAACGTCCTGACTTTC
CASGFGTTSSGANVLTF
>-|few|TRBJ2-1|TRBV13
TGTGCCAGCGGGGTATTGGCCAATGAGCAGTTCTTC
CASGVLANEQFF
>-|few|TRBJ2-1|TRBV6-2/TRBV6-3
TGTGCCAGCAGTTACGGGGCTCCGAGAAGCAATGAGCAGTTCTTC
CASSYGAPRSNEQFF
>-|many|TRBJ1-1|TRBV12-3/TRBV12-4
TGTGCCAGCAGTTTACGAGGGAACACTGAAGCTTTCTTT
CASSLRGNTEAFF
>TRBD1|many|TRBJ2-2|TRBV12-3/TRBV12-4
TGTGCCTACAACAGGGGCACCGGGGAGCTGTTTTTT
CAYNRGTGELFF
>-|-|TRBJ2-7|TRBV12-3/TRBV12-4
TGTGCCAGCAGCCCAAGGATAGTGTACGCTCCTAGCTACGAGCAGTACTTC
CASSPRIVYAPSYEQYF
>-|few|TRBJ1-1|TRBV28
TGTGCCAGCAGTTCTCCCAGGCGAGAAGCTTTCTTT
CASSSPRREAFF
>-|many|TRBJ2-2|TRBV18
TGTGCCAGCTCACCAAAAGCGAACACCGGGGAGCTGTTTTTT
CASSPKANTGELFF
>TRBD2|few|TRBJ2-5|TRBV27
TGTGCCAGCAGCAGACTAGCGGGAAAGGAGACCCAGTACTTC
CASSRLAGKETQYF
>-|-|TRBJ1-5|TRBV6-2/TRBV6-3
TGTGCCAGCAGTTTCGGCTCGCCCCAGCATTTT
CASSFGSPQHF
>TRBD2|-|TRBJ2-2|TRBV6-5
TGTGCCAGCAGTTCGGGGACTAGCGTAATCACCGGGGGGCTGTTTTTT
CASSSGTSVITGGLFF
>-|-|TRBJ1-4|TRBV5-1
TGCGCCAGCACGGACAGTACAACTAATGAAAAACTGTTTTTT
CASTDSTTNEKLFF
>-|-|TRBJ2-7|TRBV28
TGTGCCAGCAGTTTTTCGGTTACCTACGAGCAGTACTTC
CASSFSVTYEQYF
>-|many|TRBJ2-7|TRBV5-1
TGCGCCAGCAGCTTAAATGGCCCCCCGGTGGAGCAGTACTTC
CASSLNGPPVEQYF